This paragraph reports one T cell receptor (beta chain). Per the authors' pipeline: Amplification from reference gene primers served as the basis for estimated nucleated cell counts. Assay: immunoSEQ multiplex PCR; the TCRdb copy retains only in-frame clones and omits some. The DNA was the basis for D and trimming; V, J and clone size are from that table. The sample shows around 78,000 clones, approximately 90% of them seen only once. The entry originates in a study of blood T cell repertoires in COVID-19. The overall study: Acute and convalescent COVID-19 samples came from the United States, Italy and Spain. From T cells, B-cell-depleted T cells, or PBMCs came the material, which was cDNA or gDNA.

Germline CDR1 SQVTM, CDR2 ANQGSEA. V lost 6 bases to trimming and J lost 2 bases, with 9 bases between them. This CDR3 is 12 amino acids long. Sequencing was done on a sample of peripheral blood. The rearrangement joins TRBV29-1 to TRBJ2-3; D unresolved. This receptor was identified in a man aged 45-65 years with active or convalescent COVID-19. The CDR3 DNA reads TGCAGCGTCCTATCTAACACAGATACGCAGTATTTT. Protein sequence: CSVLSNTDTQYF.